This T cell receptor beta chain was found in a study of CD8 T cells in ankylosing spondylitis. One entry per CDR3 protein results from TCRdb running MiXCR on the 5' RACE reads. Here the sample spans more than 300,000 distinct CDR3 sequences, about 9.9% being singletons. V gave up 0 bases and J gave up 9 bases, with 6 bases separating them. Germline V gene sequence: CDR1 MNHNY, CDR2 SVGAGI (reference sequence). The CDR3 covers 12 residues. In this sample, this clonotype is medium-sized. The chain is built from TRBV6-6 and TRBJ2-1, with no clear D. This TCR was sampled from a female donor with ankylosing spondylitis or in good health (not recorded which). The material sequenced was blood, either unsorted or a sorted T cell fraction (not recorded which). CDR3 DNA sequence: TGTGCCAGCAGTTACTCGCGGAGTGAGCAGTTCTTC. As protein: CASSYSRSEQFF.